A single sample is the source of the 17 T cell receptor beta chains below, sequenced in a study of blood T cell repertoires in COVID-19. Data came from immunoSEQ multiplex PCR; TCRdb stores just in-frame clones and leaves some out. The data show 100,000 to 120,000 clones, with around 64% seen just once and less than 2% held by the top ten. The sequenced sample consisted of peripheral blood. Source of these receptors: a woman in her thirties or forties with acute or convalescent COVID-19.

The chain has TRBV5-4 and TRBJ2-7, with 8 bases aligning to TRBD2. The length of the CDR3 is 14 residues. The V and J ends lost 4 bases and 3 bases, in that order; junction bases with no gene match: 6. Germline assignment: CDR1 SGHNT and CDR2 YYREEE (reference sequence). CDR3 sequence: CASSNAGTSYEQYF. The CDR3, as DNA: TGTGCCAGCAGCAATGCCGGGACTAGCTACGAGCAGTACTTC.

This clone has just a few counts. The chain carries TRBV5-5 and TRBJ1-4; the D is unclear. Germline V gives CDR1 SGHKS, CDR2 YYEKEE (reference sequence). The CDR3 is 14 amino acids. V lost 1 base to trimming and J lost 4 bases, with 8 bases between them. The CDR3 region has the DNA TGTGCCAGCAGCTTGAATCAGAATAATGAAAAACTGTTTTTT. Protein sequence: CASSLNQNNEKLFF.

This clone was recorded once. The rearrangement uses TRBV3-1 (or the pseudogene TRBV3-2) and TRBJ2-3; 12 bases agree with TRBD2. J was trimmed by 7 bases and V by 3 bases; bases with no gene match: 5. The germline V gene encodes CDR1 LGHDT and CDR2 YNNKEL (reference sequence). This CDR3 has 15 amino acids. CDR3 sequence reads: CASSQQLAGGNTQYF. CDR3 bases: TGTGCCAGCAGCCAGCAACTAGCGGGGGGAAATACGCAGTATTTT.

V usage is TRBV3-1 (or the pseudogene TRBV3-2) and J usage is TRBJ2-1; TRBD2 agrees at 8 bases. V was pared by 1 base and J by 4 bases, with 3 bases of the junction left unmatched. This CDR3 region has 15 residues. Germline CDR1 and CDR2: LGHDT and YNNKEL (reference sequence). CDR3 protein: CASSQVTGGYNEQFF. The CDR3 nucleotides read TGTGCCAGCAGCCAAGTAACGGGGGGGTACAATGAGCAGTTCTTC.

This chain uses TRBV5-4 with TRBJ2-1; D possibly corresponds to TRBD2 (5 bases). Trimming removed 2 bases from V and 7 bases from J, with 10 bases in between. Germline V lookup: CDR1 SGHNT, CDR2 YYREEE (reference sequence). The CDR3 contains 13 residues. The CDR3 nucleotides read TGTGCCAGCAGCTTCGTCGGGGTGAATGAGCAGTTCTTC. It codes for CASSFVGVNEQFF.

This chain uses TRBV19 with TRBJ2-5; D is perhaps TRBD1 (5 bases). The CDR3 contains 12 residues. CDR1 and CDR2 (germline): LNHDA, SQIVND (reference sequence). Trimming removed 7 bases at V and 1 base at J, with 7 bases between. In DNA, the CDR3 is TGTGCCAGTAAAACAGGCCAAGAGACCCAGTACTTC. Protein product: CASKTGQETQYF. Full variable domain (remainder filled in from reference TRBV19 and TRBJ2-5): DGGITQSPKYLFRKEGQNVTLSCEQNLNHDAMYWYRQDPGQGLRLIYYSQIVNDFQKGDIAEGYSVSREKKESFPLTVTSAQKNPTAFYLCASKTGQETQYFGPGTRLLVL.

The chain combines TRBV11-1 with TRBJ2-7; 7 nucleotides agree with TRBD2. This CDR3 has 14 residues. The V segment lost 6 bases and the J segment 2 bases; nucleotides outside the gene matches: 7. Looked up from germline, CDR1 is SGHAT and CDR2 is FQDESV (reference sequence). The CDR3 region is CASSSRLATYEQYF. In nucleotides, the CDR3 is TGTGCCAGCAGTTCAAGACTAGCCACCTACGAGCAGTACTTC. Complete variable domain (other parts from reference TRBV11-1 and TRBJ2-7): EAEVAQSPRYKITEKSQAVAFWCDPISGHATLYWYRQILGQGPELLVQFQDESVVDDSQLPKDRFSAERLKGVDSTLKIQPAELGDSAMYLCASSSRLATYEQYFGPGTRLTVT.

The V call is TRBV5-1, the J call TRBJ2-3; tentative D call: TRBD2 (6 bases). V lost 3 bases and J 0 bases, leaving 11 bases between the germline ends. The CDR3 contains 15 residues. The germline V gene encodes CDR1 SGHRS and CDR2 YFSETQ. The CDR3 sequence is CASSSGGYSTDTQYF. For the CDR3, the DNA is TGCGCCAGCAGCTCAGGAGGGTATAGCACAGATACGCAGTATTTT.

This clone was found a few times. The rearrangement joins TRBV5-1 to TRBJ2-1; the match to TRBD1 covers 8 bases. After removal of 4 bases from V and 5 bases from J, the junction contained 8 bases not matched to a gene. Germline-derived CDR1 and CDR2 are SGHRS and YFSETQ. The CDR3 has 15 residues. The CDR3 here is CASSVQGARDNEQFF. In DNA, the CDR3 is TGCGCCAGCAGCGTCCAGGGGGCGCGGGACAATGAGCAGTTCTTC.

The rearrangement uses TRBV28 and TRBJ2-2, with a tentative D call TRBD2 (7 bases). Germline CDR1 is MDHEN and CDR2 is SYDVKM. V lost 8 bases to trimming and J lost 3 bases, with 13 bases between them. The CDR3 is 14 amino acids. The CDR3 spells CASLRGGDTGELFF. The DNA of the CDR3 is TGTGCCAGCCTAAGGGGGGGTGACACCGGGGAGCTGTTTTTT.

The chain is built from TRBV12-3 or TRBV12-4 and TRBJ2-7; possibly TRBD2 for D (5 bases). V was shortened by 7 bases and J by 5 bases, with 15 bases between the two germline ends. The CDR3 loop spans 13 amino acids. CDR3 nucleotide sequence: TGTGCCAGCACCACCGGGAACCTCAACGAGCAGTACTTC. Translation gives CASTTGNLNEQYF.

V usage is TRBV30 and J usage is TRBJ1-1, with D perhaps matching TRBD1 (5 bases). This CDR3 contains 13 residues. Trimming removed 2 bases from V and 3 bases from J, with 10 bases in between. Germline V gives CDR1 GTSNPN, CDR2 SVGIG (reference sequence). The CDR3: CAWSRGFDTEAFF. The CDR3 DNA sequence: TGTGCCTGGAGTCGGGGGTTCGACACTGAAGCTTTCTTT.

The chain combines TRBV7-2 with TRBJ1-2; 9 bases fit TRBD1. With 4 bases clipped from V and 2 bases from J, the junction kept 5 bases outside the gene matches. From germline, CDR1 is SGHTA and CDR2 FQGNSA. This CDR3 contains 15 residues. The CDR3 nucleotides read TGTGCCAGCAGCTCGCGGACAGGGGCAAACTATGGCTACACCTTC. As protein: CASSSRTGANYGYTF.

This chain uses TRBV6-2 or TRBV6-3 with TRBJ2-5; D gene uncertain. Trimming shortened V by 0 bases and J by 5 bases, and 10 bases separated the two germline ends. From germline, CDR1 is MNHEY and CDR2 SVGEGT. The CDR3 consists of 14 residues. CDR3 sequence: CASSYSQQAETQYF. The CDR3 DNA is TGTGCCAGCAGTTACTCGCAGCAGGCGGAGACCCAGTACTTC.

The V and J genes are TRBV13 and TRBJ2-7; TRBD1 aligns across 9 bases. The CDR3 runs to 14 residues. CDR1 and CDR2 from the germline V gene are PRHDT and FYEKMQ (reference sequence). Germline trimming cut 8 bases from V and 6 bases from J; bases unmatched to any gene: 11. The DNA for the CDR3 is TGTGCCAGCGGGCTCGGACAGGGGAGAGGCGAGCAGTACTTC. Protein: CASGLGQGRGEQYF. Based on the CDR3 plus reference TRBV13 and TRBJ2-7, the full variable domain is AAGVIQSPRHLIKEKRETATLKCYPIPRHDTVYWYQQGPGQDPQFLISFYEKMQSDKGSIPDRFSAQQFSDYHSELNMSSLELGDSALYFCASGLGQGRGEQYFGPGTRLTVT.

This clone was recorded many times. The CDR3: CASSLWSGYGYTF. CDR3 bases: TGTGCCAGCAGCTTGTGGAGCGGCTATGGCTACACCTTC. The chain recombines TRBV7-2 with TRBJ1-2, with D unresolved. The CDR3 is 13 amino acids. Germline CDR1 SGHTA, CDR2 FQGNSA. V lost 3 bases, J lost 4 bases, and 9 bases lay in between.

This clone has a single count. This chain uses TRBV2 with TRBJ1-2, with a possible D match to TRBD1 (5 bases). This CDR3 spans 14 amino acids. Germline CDR1 is SNHLY and CDR2 is FYNNEI. With 7 bases removed from V and 4 bases from J, the gap between germline ends came to 16 bases. The CDR3 spells CASTDGWGGYGYTF. For the CDR3, the DNA is TGTGCCAGCACCGACGGGTGGGGGGGCTATGGCTACACCTTC. Full variable domain (remainder filled in from reference TRBV2 and TRBJ1-2): EPEVTQTPSHQVTQMGQEVILRCVPISNHLYFYWYRQILGQKVEFLVSFYNNEISEKSEIFDDQFSVERPDGSNFTLKIRSTKLEDSAMYFCASTDGWGGYGYTFGSGTRLTVV.